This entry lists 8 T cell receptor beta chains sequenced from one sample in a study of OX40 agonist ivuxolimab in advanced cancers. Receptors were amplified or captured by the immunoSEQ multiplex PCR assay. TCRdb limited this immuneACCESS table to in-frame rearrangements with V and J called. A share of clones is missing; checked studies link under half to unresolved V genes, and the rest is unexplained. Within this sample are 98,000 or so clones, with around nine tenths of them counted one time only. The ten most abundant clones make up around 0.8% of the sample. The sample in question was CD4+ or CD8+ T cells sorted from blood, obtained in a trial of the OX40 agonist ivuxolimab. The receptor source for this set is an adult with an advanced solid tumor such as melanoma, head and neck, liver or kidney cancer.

CDR3 DNA sequence: TGTGCCAGTAATGACCGTTCGGGCTATGGCTACACCTTC. Translation: CASNDRSGYGYTF. The rearrangement joins TRBV19 to TRBJ1-2, with D uncertain. Per the germline V gene, CDR1 is LNHDA and CDR2 is SQIVND (reference sequence). Trimming shortened V by 7 bases and J by 4 bases, and 13 bases separated the two germline ends. This CDR3 region has 13 residues.

The CDR3 bases are TGTGCCAGCAGTTACAAGGGACCCCAGGGCACTGAGCAGTTCTTC. Translation: CASSYKGPQGTEQFF. The chain is built from TRBV6-5 and TRBJ2-1; TRBD1 or TRBD2 may be the D gene (5 bases each). Deletions cut 2 bases from V and 9 bases from J, with 17 bases between. From germline, CDR1 is MNHEY and CDR2 SVGAGI. The CDR3 sequence is 15 residues long.

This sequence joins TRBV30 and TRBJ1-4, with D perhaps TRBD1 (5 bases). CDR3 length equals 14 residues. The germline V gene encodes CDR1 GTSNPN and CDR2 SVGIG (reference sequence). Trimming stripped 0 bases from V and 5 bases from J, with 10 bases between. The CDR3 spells CAWSVRGGNEKLFF. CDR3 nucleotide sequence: TGTGCCTGGAGTGTACGGGGGGGGAATGAAAAACTGTTTTTT. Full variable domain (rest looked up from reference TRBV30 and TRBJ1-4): SQTIHQWPATLVQPVGSPLSLECTVEGTSNPNLYWYRQAAGRGLQLLFYSVGIGQISSEVPQNLSASRPQDRQFILSSKKLLLSDSGFYLCAWSVRGGNEKLFFGSGTQLSVL.

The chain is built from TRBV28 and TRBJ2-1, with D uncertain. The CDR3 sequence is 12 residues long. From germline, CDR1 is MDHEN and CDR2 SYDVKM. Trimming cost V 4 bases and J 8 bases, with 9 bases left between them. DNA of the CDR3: TGTGCCAGCAGTTCTTCTAGGGATGAGCAGTTCTTC. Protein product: CASSSSRDEQFF.

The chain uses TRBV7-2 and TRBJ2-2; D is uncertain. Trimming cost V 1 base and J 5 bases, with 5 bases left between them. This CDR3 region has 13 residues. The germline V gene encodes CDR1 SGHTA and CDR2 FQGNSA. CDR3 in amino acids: CASSLVRTGELFF. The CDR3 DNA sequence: TGTGCCAGCAGCTTAGTTAGAACCGGGGAGCTGTTTTTT.

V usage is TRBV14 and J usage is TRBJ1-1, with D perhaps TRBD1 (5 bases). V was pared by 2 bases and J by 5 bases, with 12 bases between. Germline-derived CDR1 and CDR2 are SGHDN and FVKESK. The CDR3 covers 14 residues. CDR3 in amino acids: CASSQLVRGTEAFF. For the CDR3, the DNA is TGTGCCAGCAGCCAATTAGTTCGGGGGACTGAAGCTTTCTTT.

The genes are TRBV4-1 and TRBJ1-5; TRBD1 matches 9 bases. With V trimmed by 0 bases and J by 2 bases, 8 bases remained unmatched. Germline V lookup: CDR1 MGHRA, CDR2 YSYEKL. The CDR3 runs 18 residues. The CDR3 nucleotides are TGCGCCAGCAGCCAAGAACGAAGAACAGGGGGCGGCAATCAGCCCCAGCATTTT. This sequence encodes CASSQERRTGGGNQPQHF.

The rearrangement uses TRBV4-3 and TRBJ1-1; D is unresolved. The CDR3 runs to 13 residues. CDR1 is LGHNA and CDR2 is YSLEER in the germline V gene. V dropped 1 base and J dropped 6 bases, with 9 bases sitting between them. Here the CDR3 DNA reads TGCGCCAGCAGCCAAGTCCCGGGAGCTGAAGCTTTCTTT. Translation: CASSQVPGAEAFF.